The source of this TCR beta chain is a study of OX40 agonist ivuxolimab in advanced cancers. Study at large: Two patients with cutaneous melanoma and one with hepatocellular carcinoma, three in total, showed partial responses. Study-level results: Among the lowest peripheral clonal expansion occurred in 0.1-3.0 mg/kg partial responders. Nonresponders included some who also had low normalized T-cell clonal expansion.

This clone occurred a few times. Its antigen is currently unknown. Sequencing used immunoSEQ multiplex PCR; TCRdb keeps in-frame clones, though not all of them. The data contain approximately 61,000 clones, around 80% of them singletons. This CDR3 comprises 11 residues. Germline CDR1 and CDR2: GTSNPN and SVGIG (reference sequence). The ends were cut back, 5 bases at V and 4 bases at J, with 6 bases in the middle. The sequenced sample was CD4+ or CD8+ T cells sorted from blood, obtained in a trial of the OX40 agonist ivuxolimab. J is TRBJ1-3 and V is TRBV30; D gene unclear. The source of this sequence is an adult with an advanced solid tumor such as melanoma, head and neck, liver or kidney cancer. CDR3 DNA: TGTGCCTGGGGTCACGGAAACACCATATATTTT. This translates into CAWGHGNTIYF.